This T cell receptor (beta chain) was obtained from a study of T cell responses to AZD1222 COVID-19 vaccine. Regarding the study as a whole: Most donors were white British, females outnumbered males, and clonal diversity was possibly underestimated. Repertoires were sampled only after the peak T cell response.

Turning to this clone: Its antigen is still unknown.

Here immunoSEQ multiplex PCR was the method, and the copy in TCRdb shows in-frame clones only, minus some. Among roughly 120,000 clones, about 88% were seen once, and the ten largest hold roughly 4%. V was cut by 2 bases and J by 4 bases, with 8 bases left in between. Per the germline V gene, CDR1 is ENHRY and CDR2 is SYGVKD. This CDR3 region has 13 residues. The clonotype comes from an adult in good health. The chain employs TRBV10-3 and TRBJ1-2; D gene uncertain. This sample comprised peripheral blood, obtained on day 0 of AZD1222 vaccination. The CDR3 here is CAISERSPYGYTF. CDR3 sequence (DNA): TGTGCCATCAGTGAGCGGAGCCCCTATGGCTACACCTTC.